The present T cell receptor (beta chain) was sequenced within a study of regulatory T cells in long-lasting Graves disease (dated by TCRdb to the early 2020s). A note on the overall study: Newly diagnosed Graves' disease patients had taken antithyroid drugs for less than 3 months. This study used TCR sequencing and RNA sequencing of peripheral blood to compare persistent Graves' disease patients against newly diagnosed Graves' disease patients. The study was registered as a clinical trial and conducted in China. A total of 33 samples underwent TCR sequencing, from around 13 patients with persistent Graves' disease and roughly 20 patients with newly diagnosed Graves' disease. Paper-wide results and their limitations: TRBV28, TRBJ1-2 and TRBJ2-5 were preferentially used in persistent disease, while TRBV20-1 and TRBJ2-1 were favored in newly diagnosed disease. Only the TCR beta chain was sequenced and analyzed. Compared with newly diagnosed patients, patients with persistent Graves' disease had lower TCR Shannon entropy and fewer highly expanded clones, which suggests clonal expansion. Peripheral blood alone was examined, since thyroid tissue, which constituted the primary lesion, could not be accessed. The authors noted that the small sample size was a limitation that may lower accuracy. A larger number of public clonotypes was shared among persistent patients (around 2,500) than among newly diagnosed patients (roughly 970).

There are many counts of this clonotype. Its antigen target is currently unknown. The record has no base qualities; no much larger clone is one base away. Unmatched junction bases come to 10, with V trimmed by 3 bases and J by 4 bases. For CDR1 and CDR2, the germline V gene lists SGDLS and YYNGEE. The CDR3, from cysteine to phenylalanine, totals 16 residues. This entry keeps only the CDR3 DNA: 48 bases, framed from base 1. The time point label, as the study defines it: newly diagnosed GD, antithyroid drugs for less than 3 months. For both TCR sequencing and RNA sequencing, RNA was extracted from PBMCs using TRIzol. The diagnosis of Graves' disease followed American Thyroid Association guidelines. Patients were recruited from an endocrinology department in Xi'an, China. From each patient, about 9.7 milliliters of peripheral blood was collected into an EDTA anticoagulant tube. PBMCs were isolated by Ficoll Paque Plus density gradient separation without further T cell sorting. An Agilent 2100 Bioanalyzer and agarose gel were used to check RNA quality, while a NanoDrop 2000 measured RNA concentration.

Library construction relied on multiplex PCR. Sequenced using an Illumina HiSeq 4000. To build TCR beta libraries, CDR3 regions were amplified by Arm-PCR using iRepertoire HTBI primers. PCR products were gel purified before sequencing. Per the original workflow: Across samples, roughly 60 TRBV and 12 to 15 TRBJ segments were identified and used for gene usage analysis of CDR3 amino acid clonotypes. Filtered high-quality paired reads were merged into contigs using COPE and FqMerger. BLAST was used to align contigs to IMGT TRBV, TRBD and TRBJ reference genes, and CDR3 was defined according to IMGT. Any clonotype with a frequency above 0.1% was counted as a highly expanded clone. Shannon entropy was used to measure repertoire diversity, and the Gini coefficient was used to measure V-J evenness. Clonotypes shared by more than one individual were considered public. Through fastp at Q25 and MiXCR, TCRdb rebuilt clones from the public reads, retaining in-frame beta chains. Duplicate CDR3 protein sequences are folded into a single record with the most common DNA and genes. Clone size and V and J calls follow TCRdb, not the original study. This sample comprises 300,000 to 400,000 distinct CDR3 sequences, 15% to 18% of them detected only once. The top ten hold 22% of the sample.

This TCR derives from a female donor with Graves disease. The chain employs TRBV9 and TRBJ2-3, and 8 junction bases match TRBD1. This specimen consisted of peripheral blood mononuclear cells (PBMCs), obtained at new diagnosis, from a patient treated with antithyroid drugs. The CDR3 has the sequence CASSARAGGVADTQYF. In nucleotides, the sequence is TGTGCCAGCAGCGCTAGGGCAGGGGGCGTAGCAGATACGCAGTATTTT.